This T cell receptor (beta chain) originates from a study of metastatic and nonmetastatic thyroid tumors. Study details: A comparison of repertoires was made across blood and tumor or nodule tissue from malignant and benign thyroid patients.

In this sample, this clone turned up many times. No treatment of any kind had been given to any patient before thyroid surgery. The CDR3 extends over 14 amino acids. In germline, CDR1 is SNHLY, CDR2 FYNNEI. Trimming took off 10 bases at V and 5 bases at J, with 20 bases between the two ends. Original methodology: The study took CDR3 differences across clinicopathological groups and made a distant-metastasis classifier for papillary thyroid cancer from them. TCRdb re-called clones from the PCR reads using MiXCR. TCRdb's processing, not the study's, gives the V and J calls here. Of around 18,000 clones listed, under 40% were seen once; the top ten hold 13%.

The sequence was collected from a male donor with papillary thyroid cancer or a benign thyroid nodule (not recorded which). Some clones in this sample may be carry-over from other donors' samples. The genes are TRBV2 and TRBJ2-5, with D tentatively TRBD2 (7 bases). The sequenced sample consisted of tumor tissue. Here the CDR3 DNA reads TGTGCCACCAAGGGGGGGGGGGCCGGGGAGACCCAGTACTTC. Translating it yields CATKGGGAGETQYF. Supplemented by reference TRBV2 and TRBJ2-5, the full variable domain reads EPEVTQTPSHQVTQMGQEVILRCVPISNHLYFYWYRQILGQKVEFLVSFYNNEISEKSEIFDDQFSVERPDGSNFTLKIRSTKLEDSAMYFCATKGGGAGETQYFGPGTRLLVL.